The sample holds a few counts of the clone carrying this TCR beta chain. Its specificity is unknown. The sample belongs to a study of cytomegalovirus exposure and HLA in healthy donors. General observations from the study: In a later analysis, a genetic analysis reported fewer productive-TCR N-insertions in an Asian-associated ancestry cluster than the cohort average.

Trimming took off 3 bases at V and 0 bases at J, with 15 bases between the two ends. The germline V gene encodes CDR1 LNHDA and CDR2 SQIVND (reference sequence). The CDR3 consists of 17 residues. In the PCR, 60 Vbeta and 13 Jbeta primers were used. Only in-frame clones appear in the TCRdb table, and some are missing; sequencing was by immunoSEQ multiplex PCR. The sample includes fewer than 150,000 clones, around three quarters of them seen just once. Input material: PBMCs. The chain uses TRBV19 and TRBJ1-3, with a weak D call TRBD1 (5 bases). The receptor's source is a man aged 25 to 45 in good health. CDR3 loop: CASSIPGGAGSGNTIYF. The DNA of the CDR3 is TGTGCCAGTAGTATTCCGGGTGGGGCCGGCTCTGGAAACACCATATATTTT.